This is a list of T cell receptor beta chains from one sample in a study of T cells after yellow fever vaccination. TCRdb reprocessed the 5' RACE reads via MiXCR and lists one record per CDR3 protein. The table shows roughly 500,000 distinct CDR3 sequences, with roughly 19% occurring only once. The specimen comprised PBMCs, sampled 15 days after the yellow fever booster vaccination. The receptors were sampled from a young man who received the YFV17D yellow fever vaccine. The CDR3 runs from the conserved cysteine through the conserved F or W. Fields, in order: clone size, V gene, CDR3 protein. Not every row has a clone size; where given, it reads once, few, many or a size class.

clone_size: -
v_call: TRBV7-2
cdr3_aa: CASSLGVVSGYTF

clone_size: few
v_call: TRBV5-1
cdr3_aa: CASSGNWEETQYF

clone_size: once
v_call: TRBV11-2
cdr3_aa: CASSFYKGGYTF

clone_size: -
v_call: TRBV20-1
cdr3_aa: CSARLSDHDRPF

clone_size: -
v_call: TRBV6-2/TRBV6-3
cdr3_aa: CASSYTGGFYEQFF

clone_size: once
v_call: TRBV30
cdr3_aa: CAWQTEHGNTIYF

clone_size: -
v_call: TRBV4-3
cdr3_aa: CASSQDGGGRPYNEQFF

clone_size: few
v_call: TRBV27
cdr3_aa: CASSLTGDTYEQYF

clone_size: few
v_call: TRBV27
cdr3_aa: CASSPGTGGGLAVYNEQFF

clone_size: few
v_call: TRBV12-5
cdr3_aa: CASGTLAGVTAYEQYF

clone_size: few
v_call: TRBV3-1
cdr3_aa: CASSQDTGTRKTQYF

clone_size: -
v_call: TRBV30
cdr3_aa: CAWSPKSTFKQFF

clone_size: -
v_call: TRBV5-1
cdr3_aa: CASSAYTYNEQFF

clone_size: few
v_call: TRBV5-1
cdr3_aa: CASSRDDYEQYF

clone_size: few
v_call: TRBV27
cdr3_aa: CASSATGQNTGELFF

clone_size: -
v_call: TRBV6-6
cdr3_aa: CASMARVDYGYTF

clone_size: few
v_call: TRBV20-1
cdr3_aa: CSARRRSEQFF

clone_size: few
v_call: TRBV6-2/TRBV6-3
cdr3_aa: CASVGLYSGNTIYF

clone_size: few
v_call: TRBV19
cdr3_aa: CASGPNYQPQHF

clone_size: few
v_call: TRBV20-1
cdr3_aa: CSANSQGVLNEQFF

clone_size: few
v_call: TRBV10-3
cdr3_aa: CAIAGGSLSEQYF

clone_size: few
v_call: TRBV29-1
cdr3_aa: CSVAGSYTEAFF

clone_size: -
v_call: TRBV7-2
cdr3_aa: CASSLEEGGGREQYF

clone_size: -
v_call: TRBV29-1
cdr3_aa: CSVSSGGQPQHF

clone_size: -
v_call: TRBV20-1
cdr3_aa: CSARGQRNTGELFF

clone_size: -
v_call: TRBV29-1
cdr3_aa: CSGGLAVSTDTQYF

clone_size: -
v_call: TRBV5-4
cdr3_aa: CASSLVSAEVGYTF